A single sample gave rise to the 13 T cell receptor beta chains below, sequenced in a study of cytomegalovirus exposure and HLA in healthy donors. PCR employed 60 Vbeta and 13 Jbeta primers. TCRdb's table, derived via immunoSEQ multiplex PCR, lists solely in-frame clones and lacks some. This sample has some 200,000 clones, with roughly 90% found just once. Material for sequencing was PBMCs. Receptors originate from a girl younger than two in good health and CMV-seronegative.

V and J are TRBV4-1 and TRBJ1-4; D gene uncertain. Per germline, CDR1 MGHRA and CDR2 YSYEKL. CDR3 length: 12 amino acids. Trimming cost V 1 base and J 6 bases, with 3 bases left between them. DNA of the CDR3: TGCGCCAGCAGCCAAGCGTATGAAAAACTGTTTTTT. Translated: CASSQAYEKLFF.

The chain uses TRBV7-2 and TRBJ2-5; 10 bases line up with TRBD1. Germline CDR1 is SGHTA and CDR2 is FQGNSA. The CDR3 contains 15 residues. Trimming at V came to 4 bases and at J to 5 bases, leaving 7 bases not matched to a gene. The CDR3 DNA reads as TGTGCCAGCAGCTGGGGGACAGGGGTCGGTGAGACCCAGTACTTC. Its protein product is CASSWGTGVGETQYF.

For this clone: Relative to the germline gene, one junction end is altered; a read error may explain this. J is TRBJ2-7 and V is TRBV7-9; no definite D call. This CDR3 region has 11 residues. Looked up from germline, CDR1 is SEHNR and CDR2 is FQNEAQ (reference sequence). The CDR3 sequence: CSSSPAYEQYF. CDR3 sequence (DNA): TGTTCCAGCAGCCCCGCCTACGAGCAGTACTTC.

V and J are TRBV2 and TRBJ2-1; 8 positions agree with TRBD1. V dropped 2 bases and J dropped 0; count of bases not matched to a gene: 3. The CDR3 covers 16 residues. Germline loops: CDR1 SNHLY, CDR2 FYNNEI. The CDR3 nucleotides read TGTGCCAGCAGTGAACAACAGGGGGGCTCCTACAATGAGCAGTTCTTC. The encoded protein is CASSEQQGGSYNEQFF.

This chain links TRBV2 with TRBJ2-5; tentatively, D is TRBD2 (6 bases). The end of the DNA aligns better with TRBJ2-7, so the J call may be wrong. This CDR3 has 17 amino acids. Germline loops: CDR1 SNHLY, CDR2 FYNNEI. CDR3 sequence (DNA): TGTGCCAGCAGTGAATTTGGCGGTGCGGGGAACTCCTACGAGCAGTACTTC. It yields the protein CASSEFGGAGNSYEQYF.

The rearrangement joins TRBV15 to TRBJ1-2; D ambiguous. This CDR3 region has 12 residues. Germline values: CDR1 LNHNV, CDR2 YYDKDF (reference sequence). Trimming shortened V by 3 bases and J by 4 bases, and 6 bases separated the two germline ends. CDR3: CATSRRGYGYTF. The CDR3 nucleotides read TGTGCCACCAGCAGGCGGGGCTATGGCTACACCTTC.

This chain links TRBV4-1 with TRBJ1-5; D is perhaps TRBD1 (6 bases). The length of the CDR3 is 15 residues. Germline V gene lookup returns CDR1 MGHRA and CDR2 YSYEKL. V shed 5 bases and J shed 0 bases, with 11 bases lying between them. CDR3 sequence: CASSEQGNSNQPQHF. CDR3 bases: TGCGCCAGCAGCGAACAGGGTAATAGCAATCAGCCCCAGCATTTT.

This sequence joins TRBV18 and TRBJ2-1; D uncertain. V gave up 3 bases and J gave up 2 bases, with 8 bases separating them. This CDR3 is built from 14 residues. CDR1 KGHSH and CDR2 LQKENI come from the germline V gene. Here the CDR3 DNA reads TGTGCCAGCTCACCTATCACAGCCTACAATGAGCAGTTCTTC. Translation: CASSPITAYNEQFF.

The chain joins TRBV6-1 to TRBJ1-5; 7 bases line up with TRBD1. CDR1 is MNHNS and CDR2 is SASEGT in the germline V gene. Germline trimming cut 4 bases from V and 5 bases from J; bases unmatched to any gene: 11. The CDR3 length is 16 residues. In DNA, the CDR3 is TGTGCCAGCAGTGTCCACAGGGGAGCTTCATATCAGCCCCAGCATTTT. Protein: CASSVHRGASYQPQHF.

The rearrangement uses TRBV7-9 and TRBJ2-7, with a weak D call TRBD1 (6 bases). Germline lookup yields CDR1 SEHNR and CDR2 FQNEAQ (reference sequence). The V end lost 3 bases, the J end lost 5 bases, and 11 bases lay between the germline ends. There are 13 residues in the CDR3. In DNA, the CDR3 is TGTGCCAGCAGCTTGAAGGGGGACCACGAGCAGTACTTC. Residues: CASSLKGDHEQYF.

This clone was seen only once. The V gene is TRBV4-2, the J gene TRBJ2-3; D possibly corresponds to TRBD1 (5 bases). The CDR3 has 16 residues. Trimming took 0 bases from V and 3 from J, leaving 13 bases between them. Germline CDR1 LGHNA, CDR2 YNFKEQ. In nucleotides, the CDR3 is TGTGCCAGCAGCCAAGATCTCACACAGGCGACAGATACGCAGTATTTT. Translation gives CASSQDLTQATDTQYF.

The DNA for the CDR3 is TGTGGGGCCGGGACAGGGGGCAATGAGCAGTTCTTC. It yields the protein CGAGTGGNEQFF. V gene TRBV11-1 combines with J gene TRBJ2-1, with 11 bases matching TRBD1. This CDR3 is built from 12 residues. Germline V gene data show CDR1 as SGHAT and CDR2 as FQDESV (reference sequence). The whole variable domain, remainder taken from reference TRBV11-1 and TRBJ2-1, is EAEVAQSPRYKITEKSQAVAFWCDPISGHATLYWYRQILGQGPELLVQFQDESVVDDSQLPKDRFSAERLKGVDSTLKIQPAELGDSAMYLCGAGTGGNEQFFGPGTRLTVL.

This rearrangement joins TRBV19 to TRBJ1-1; 7 bases are shared with TRBD1. Germline CDR1 reads LNHDA; CDR2 reads SQIVND (reference sequence). With 5 bases clipped from V and 2 bases from J, the junction kept 5 bases outside the gene matches. The CDR3 length is 14 residues. This chain's CDR3 is CASSPDRINTEAFF. CDR3 DNA sequence: TGTGCCAGTAGTCCGGACAGGATTAACACTGAAGCTTTCTTT.